One and the same sample provided the 5 T cell receptor beta chains below, sequenced in a study of T cell responses to AZD1222 COVID-19 vaccine. Sequenced by immunoSEQ multiplex PCR; TCRdb stores in-frame clones only, minus some. The profile shows about 120,000 clones, 93% of them singletons. Sequencing was performed on peripheral blood, taken 28 days after the second AZD1222 dose. These receptor sequences come from an adult who received the AZD1222 COVID-19 vaccine.

The chain couples TRBV19 to TRBJ1-1; no definite D call. Germline V CDR1 and CDR2: LNHDA, SQIVND (reference sequence). V was trimmed by 6 bases and J by 5 bases, leaving 7 bases between them. The CDR3 contains 11 residues. The CDR3 nucleotides read TGTGCCAGTAGGTTCTTGACTGAAGCTTTCTTT. As protein: CASRFLTEAFF.

This rearrangement joins TRBV7-9 to TRBJ1-1; D unclear. Looked up from germline, CDR1 is SEHNR and CDR2 is FQNEAQ (reference sequence). Trimming removed 2 bases from V and 3 bases from J, with 7 bases in between. The CDR3 runs 13 residues. CDR3 in amino acids: CASSLREHTEAFF. For the CDR3, the DNA is TGTGCCAGCAGCTTAAGGGAACACACTGAAGCTTTCTTT. Supplemented by reference TRBV7-9 and TRBJ1-1, the full variable domain reads DTGVSQNPRHKITKRGQNVTFRCDPISEHNRLYWYRQTLGQGPEFLTYFQNEAQLEKSRLLSDRFSAERPKGSFSTLEIQRTEQGDSAMYLCASSLREHTEAFFGQGTRLTVV.

Regarding this clone: One end of the junction does not line up with germline, which may come from a read error. The CDR3, as DNA: TGTGCCAGCAGCTTGGGACAGGGGTCCTTCAATGAGCAGTTCTTC. It is translated as CASSLGQGSFNEQFF. The V and J genes are TRBV7-2 and TRBJ2-1; the match to TRBD1 covers 10 bases. CDR1 is SGHTA and CDR2 is FQGNSA in the germline V gene. This CDR3 region has 15 residues.

CDR3 bases: TGTGCCAGCAGCCCCCCCGGTGGTCCGGGACAGGGAAACACCATATATTTT. This translates into CASSPPGGPGQGNTIYF. The V gene is TRBV11-2, the J gene TRBJ1-3, with 7 bases lining up with TRBD1. The germline CDR1 and CDR2 sequences are SGHAT and FQNNGV. V was pared by 5 bases and J by 4 bases, with 14 bases of the junction left unmatched. This CDR3 spans 17 amino acids.

V gene TRBV29-1 combines with J gene TRBJ2-5, with 8 bases that match TRBD1. Germline V gene sequence: CDR1 SQVTM, CDR2 ANQGSEA. The CDR3 runs to 12 residues. In nucleotides, the CDR3 is TGCAGTTACAGGGGGGTAGGAGAGACCCAGTACTTC. Its protein product is CSYRGVGETQYF.